The clone carrying this TCR beta chain was observed many times. Its antigen is not identified. The sample originates from a study of T-cell memory formation after mild COVID-19. Broader study findings: Pre-infection memory held some responding clones, suggesting pre-existing cross-reactive T cells responded. Specificity for SARS-CoV-2 was not confirmed among the second-wave clones peaking on day 37. A second wave expanding day 15 to 37 was CD4+-biased; contracting clones were balanced.

From the 5' RACE reads, TCRdb called clonotypes with MiXCR, one entry per CDR3 protein. This sample has around 220,000 distinct CDR3 sequences, with approximately 16% found just once. CDR1 is MNHEY, CDR2 SVGEGT, per germline. The CDR3 has 12 amino acids. The germline V and J ends were trimmed by 3 bases and 2 bases, with 5 bases remaining between them. The chain employs TRBV6-2 or TRBV6-3 and TRBJ2-7; no clear D gene. The sample taken for sequencing was PBMCs or a T cell subset sorted from them (not recorded which). The TCR was taken from a man in his late teens or twenties who had mild COVID-19 (a few samples of this study predate the infection). Cell type and time point are not known. CDR3 region: CASSYPAYEQYF. In DNA, the CDR3 is TGTGCCAGCAGTTATCCGGCCTACGAGCAGTACTTC.